The sequence of this TCR beta chain was determined in a study of blood T cells in healthy people across ages. Notes on the study in general: Age brought a roughly linear fall in TCR beta diversity measured per million T cells.

For the second PCR, which ran for 7 to 11 cycles, a sample-barcoded 5' primer and a J-beta primer mix were used. Each CDR3 protein is one row after TCRdb ran MiXCR on the 5' RACE reads. The table has some 900,000 distinct CDR3 sequences, roughly 50% seen once. Of note for this clonotype: Its target is not known.

CDR3 length: 16 residues. V lost 3 bases to trimming and J lost 3 bases; unmatched junction nucleotides: 7. Germline loops: CDR1 MNHEY, CDR2 SVGEGT. The rearrangement links TRBV6-2 or TRBV6-3 to TRBJ2-3, with 9 bases aligning to TRBD2. This TCR came from a man between 25 and 39 years old in good health. Material for sequencing was blood. CDR3 protein: CASSYPLAGTTDTQYF. As DNA, the CDR3 is TGTGCCAGCAGTTATCCTCTAGCGGGGACAACAGATACGCAGTATTTT.